The 12 T cell receptor beta chains presented below share a single source sample, sequenced in a study of blood T cells in healthy people across ages. With a J-beta primer mix and a sample-barcoded 5' primer, a second PCR ran about 6 to 11 cycles. TCRdb fed the 5' RACE reads into MiXCR, producing one record per CDR3 protein. The sample yields 800,000 or so distinct CDR3 sequences, more than 35% seen once. Sequencing was performed on blood. These receptors were taken from a man at least 80 years old in good health.

J is TRBJ2-7 and V is TRBV29-1; maybe TRBD1 (6 bases). Germline CDR1 reads SQVTM; CDR2 reads ANQGSEA. There are 12 residues in the CDR3. Trimming left V 4 bases short and J 3 bases short, with 10 bases between. DNA for the CDR3: TGCAGCGTTGGGGACACCGGCTACGAGCAGTACTTC. Its protein is CSVGDTGYEQYF.

The rearrangement joins TRBV10-3 to TRBJ2-5, with 7 nucleotides matching TRBD2. The CDR3 extends over 13 amino acids. In germline, CDR1 is ENHRY, CDR2 SYGVKD. Trimming removed 5 bases from V and 11 bases from J; junction bases left unmatched: 11. The CDR3 loop is CAISTGTNNEQYF. CDR3 bases: TGTGCCATCAGTACCGGGACTAACAATGAGCAGTACTTC.

The chain is built from TRBV20-1 and TRBJ2-1; 8 positions agree with TRBD2. J gave up 6 bases and V 4 bases, and 14 bases lay outside the gene matches. This CDR3 has 16 residues. Germline CDR1 reads DFQATT; CDR2 reads SNEGSKA (reference sequence). The CDR3 DNA is TGCAGTGCTACTCCTCATCGGGAGGGCCATCGCAATGAGCAGTTCTTC. Protein sequence: CSATPHREGHRNEQFF.

This clonotype turned up a few times. This chain connects TRBV6-1 to TRBJ2-3, with 10 positions matching TRBD2. The germline V gene has CDR1 MNHNS and CDR2 SASEGT. V was pared by 0 bases and J by 4 bases, with 1 base of the junction left unmatched. This CDR3 has 15 residues. The CDR3 bases are TGTGCCAGCAGTGAAGCAGCGGGAGGGCCAGATACGCAGTATTTT. It encodes CASSEAAGGPDTQYF.

The chain is built from TRBV7-2 and TRBJ2-7; TRBD2 matches at 8 bases. This CDR3 contains 15 residues. Per the germline V gene, CDR1 is SGHTA and CDR2 is FQGNSA. The V and J ends lost 2 bases and 2 bases, in that order; junction bases with no gene match: 5. CDR3 protein: CASSLNSGIAYEQYF. The CDR3 DNA follows: TGTGCCAGCAGCTTAAATAGCGGGATCGCCTACGAGCAGTACTTC.

The gene calls are TRBV12-3 or TRBV12-4 and TRBJ1-2; D is unresolved. The CDR3 extends over 11 amino acids. V lost 1 base to trimming and J lost 7 bases, with 4 bases between them. CDR3 nucleotide sequence: TGTGCCAGCAGTTTAGGATGTGGCTACACCTTC. It is translated as CASSLGCGYTF.

This chain connects TRBV20-1 to TRBJ2-1; tentatively, D is TRBD1 or TRBD2 (5 bases each). CDR1 is DFQATT and CDR2 is SNEGSKA in the germline V gene (reference sequence). The CDR3 sequence is 14 residues long. Trimming removed 6 bases at V and 3 bases at J, with 15 bases between. For the CDR3, the DNA is TGCAGTGCCCCGGGGCTAGGCTTCTACAATGAGCAGTTCTTC. Translated: CSAPGLGFYNEQFF.

This clonotype occurred a few times. The genes are TRBV28 and TRBJ2-1; no clear D gene. The CDR3 consists of 15 residues. V shed 5 bases and J shed 1 base, with 12 bases lying between them. From germline, CDR1 is MDHEN and CDR2 SYDVKM. For the CDR3, the DNA is TGTGCCAGCAGTACCCCGGTGTCTTCCTACAATGAGCAGTTCTTC. Translated: CASSTPVSSYNEQFF.

This CDR3 is CSARDPGRGEDYGYTF. The CDR3 DNA sequence: TGCAGTGCTAGAGATCCGGGACGAGGAGAGGACTATGGCTACACCTTC. V is TRBV20-1 and J is TRBJ1-2; tentative D call: TRBD1 (5 bases). The CDR3 runs 16 residues. Per germline, CDR1 DFQATT and CDR2 SNEGSKA (reference sequence). Trimming removed 0 bases at V and 3 bases at J, with 17 bases between.

J is TRBJ2-1 and V is TRBV27, with 9 bases identical to TRBD2. Per germline, CDR1 MNHEY and CDR2 SMNVEV (reference sequence). CDR3 length: 18 residues. V lost 2 bases to trimming and J lost 6 bases; unmatched junction nucleotides: 14. The CDR3 nucleotides read TGTGCCAGCAGTTTAAGTGTTGGAGTGAGCGGGGGGACCAATGAGCAGTTCTTC. Amino acids: CASSLSVGVSGGTNEQFF.

This chain joins TRBV28 and TRBJ2-1; D not resolved. This CDR3 comprises 17 residues. V was pared by 2 bases and J by 1 base, with 15 bases between. The germline gives CDR1 MDHEN, CDR2 SYDVKM. The CDR3 DNA is TGTGCCAGCAGTTTAATGTGGTCCGCCCTATCCTACAATGAGCAGTTCTTC. This encodes CASSLMWSALSYNEQFF.

This clonotype was seen a single time. V usage is TRBV6-1 and J usage is TRBJ1-5; D remains ambiguous. Germline V CDR1 and CDR2: MNHNS, SASEGT. Trimming pared 2 bases from V and 3 bases from J, leaving 5 bases between. CDR3 length: 13 amino acids. The CDR3 is CASSETPNQPQHF. CDR3 DNA: TGTGCCAGCAGTGAAACCCCCAATCAGCCCCAGCATTTT.